This passage covers 22 T cell receptor beta chains from one sample sequenced in a study of blood T cell repertoires in COVID-19. The repertoire was sequenced with immunoSEQ multiplex PCR; TCRdb's copy has only in-frame clones and lacks some. Among roughly 190,000 clones listed, around 80% were seen once. Sequencing was done on a sample of peripheral blood. The receptors shown here come from a woman in her sixties or seventies with COVID-19, enrolled during active disease.

V usage is TRBV12-3 or TRBV12-4 and J usage is TRBJ2-1; the match to TRBD2 covers 7 bases. Germline trimming cut 0 bases from V and 13 bases from J; bases unmatched to any gene: 6. CDR3 length: 13 amino acids. The CDR3 DNA reads as TGTGCCAGCAGTTTAGCCGGGGGGAGAGAACAGTTCTTC. It yields the protein CASSLAGGREQFF.

CDR3 amino acids: CSASEAGGQETQYF. The DNA for the CDR3 is TGCAGTGCTAGTGAAGCGGGGGGGCAAGAGACCCAGTACTTC. The chain carries TRBV20-1 and TRBJ2-5; 10 nucleotides line up with TRBD2. The CDR3 has 14 amino acids. Germline assignment: CDR1 DFQATT and CDR2 SNEGSKA (reference sequence). Trimming at V came to 3 bases and at J to 2 bases, leaving 3 bases not matched to a gene.

The chain links TRBV10-3 to TRBJ2-1; 8 bases fit TRBD2. After removal of 0 bases from V and 7 bases from J, the junction contained 14 bases not matched to a gene. Germline values: CDR1 ENHRY, CDR2 SYGVKD. The CDR3 runs to 18 residues. The DNA of the CDR3 is TGTGCCATCAGTGAGTCGATCGACATTTTAGCGGGGAATAATGAGCAGTTCTTC. Translating it yields CAISESIDILAGNNEQFF.

The V and J genes are TRBV3-1 (or the pseudogene TRBV3-2) and TRBJ2-7, with D perhaps TRBD2 (7 bases). CDR3 length: 13 amino acids. V dropped 3 bases and J dropped 6 bases, with 12 bases sitting between them. CDR1 LGHDT and CDR2 YNNKEL come from the germline V gene (reference sequence). The CDR3 nucleotides read TGTGCCAGCAGCCAGGCGGGGGCGGGCGAGCAGTACTTC. This codes for CASSQAGAGEQYF.

This chain joins TRBV15 and TRBJ1-1; no clear D. Germline CDR1 LNHNV, CDR2 YYDKDF (reference sequence). V lost 3 bases and J 5 bases, leaving 19 bases between the germline ends. The CDR3 runs to 16 residues. CDR3 sequence reads: CATSRDSPGSWTEAFF. CDR3 DNA: TGTGCCACCAGCAGGGACTCTCCTGGGTCTTGGACTGAAGCTTTCTTT. The full variable domain, its missing parts supplied by reference TRBV15 and TRBJ1-1, is DAMVIQNPRYQVTQFGKPVTLSCSQTLNHNVMYWYQQKSSQAPKLLFHYYDKDFNNEADTPDNFQSRRPNTSFCFLDIRSPGLGDTAMYLCATSRDSPGSWTEAFFGQGTRLTVV.

This chain connects TRBV6-5 to TRBJ1-1; D gene uncertain. This CDR3 is 15 amino acids long. V lost 8 bases and J lost 0, with 16 bases in between. Germline lookup yields CDR1 MNHEY and CDR2 SVGAGI. The CDR3 sequence: CASPVGSTMNTEAFF. The CDR3 bases are TGTGCCAGCCCCGTCGGTAGTACTATGAACACTGAAGCTTTCTTT.

V and J are TRBV28 and TRBJ1-5; D call uncertain. The CDR3 is made up of 12 amino acids. V lost 4 bases to trimming and J lost 4 bases, with 5 bases between them. Germline loops: CDR1 MDHEN, CDR2 SYDVKM. The CDR3 here is CASSWENQPQHF. In DNA form, the CDR3 reads TGTGCCAGCAGTTGGGAGAATCAGCCCCAGCATTTT.

The CDR3 is CASRARDRVLYGYTF. The CDR3 region has the DNA TGTGCCAGCAGGGCCCGGGACAGGGTTTTATATGGCTACACCTTC. The chain combines TRBV28 with TRBJ1-2; 9 bases fit TRBD1. The CDR3 runs to 15 residues. Trimming at V came to 6 bases and at J to 5 bases, leaving 10 bases not matched to a gene. Germline CDR1 reads MDHEN; CDR2 reads SYDVKM.

The chain links TRBV5-1 to TRBJ1-1; no reliable D call. The V end lost 4 bases, the J end lost 0 bases, and 10 bases lay between the germline ends. Germline-derived CDR1 and CDR2 are SGHRS and YFSETQ. The CDR3 extends over 14 amino acids. This CDR3 reads CASSRGAMNTEAFF. Here the CDR3 DNA reads TGCGCCAGCAGCCGGGGAGCCATGAACACTGAAGCTTTCTTT.

The chain carries TRBV30 and TRBJ2-3; 12 bases fit TRBD2. V gave up 5 bases and J gave up 0 bases; unmatched junction bases: 6. The germline CDR1 and CDR2 sequences are GTSNPN and SVGIG (reference sequence). The CDR3 is made up of 16 amino acids. The CDR3: CAWARTSGASTDTQYF. In nucleotides, the CDR3 is TGTGCCTGGGCTCGGACTAGCGGGGCTAGCACAGATACGCAGTATTTT.

The rearrangement uses TRBV28 and TRBJ2-7; 10 nucleotides agree with TRBD2. CDR1 and CDR2 from the germline V gene are MDHEN and SYDVKM. The ends lost 3 bases at V and 4 bases at J; junction bases unmatched: 3. The CDR3 spans 14 residues. This CDR3 is CASSFGSGGYEQYV. As DNA, the CDR3 is TGTGCCAGCAGTTTCGGTAGCGGGGGGTACGAGCAGTACGTC.

Details on this clone: The sample holds other DNA sequences that translate to the same CDR3. CDR3 bases: TGCGCCAGCAGCTTCAGTTCGGGACAGGGGAATGAAAAACTGTTTTTT. Translated, it gives CASSFSSGQGNEKLFF. The chain combines TRBV5-1 with TRBJ1-4, with TRBD1 matching over 10 bases. V shed 2 bases, J shed 5 bases, and the junction held 6 bases outside the gene matches. Germline CDR1 is SGHRS and CDR2 is YFSETQ. There are 16 residues in the CDR3.

The V call is TRBV3-1 (or the pseudogene TRBV3-2), the J call TRBJ1-1; D possibly corresponds to TRBD1 (5 bases). The V gene's germline CDR1 is LGHDT and CDR2 YNNKEL (reference sequence). V lost 1 base and J lost 2, with 8 bases in between. The CDR3 runs 14 residues. The CDR3 DNA follows: TGTGCCAGCAGCCAAGTGGGGCTAAACACTGAAGCTTTCTTT. This sequence encodes CASSQVGLNTEAFF.

V usage is TRBV11-2 and J usage is TRBJ2-5; D may be TRBD2 (5 bases). CDR1 is SGHAT, CDR2 FQNNGV, per germline. The CDR3 runs 14 residues. Trimming removed 5 bases from V and 2 bases from J, with 12 bases in between. For the CDR3, the DNA is TGTGCCAGCAGCAGGAGCGGCACACAAGAGACCCAGTACTTC. Translating it yields CASSRSGTQETQYF.

This clone has a single count. The rearrangement links TRBV7-2 to TRBJ1-2; 7 positions match TRBD1. V shed 5 bases and J 8 bases; nucleotides not matched to a gene: 14. Germline CDR1 reads SGHTA; CDR2 reads FQGNSA. CDR3 size: 15 residues. The CDR3 spells CASSAHAGTVSGYTF. CDR3 sequence (DNA): TGTGCCAGCAGCGCACACGCCGGGACAGTCTCCGGCTACACCTTC. The full variable domain, with the rest looked up from reference TRBV7-2 and TRBJ1-2, is GAGVSQSPSNKVTEKGKDVELRCDPISGHTALYWYRQSLGQGLEFLIYFQGNSAPDKSGLPSDRFSAERTGGSVSTLTIQRTQQEDSAVYLCASSAHAGTVSGYTFGSGTRLTVV.

This clone was recorded a few times. The rearrangement joins TRBV2 to TRBJ2-5, with 7 bases that match TRBD1. V shed 6 bases and J 3 bases; nucleotides not matched to a gene: 7. The CDR3 totals 14 residues. Germline loops: CDR1 SNHLY, CDR2 FYNNEI. CDR3 amino acids: CASRKARGKETQYF. CDR3 in DNA: TGTGCCAGCAGAAAAGCCAGGGGGAAAGAGACCCAGTACTTC. Full variable domain (rest looked up from reference TRBV2 and TRBJ2-5): EPEVTQTPSHQVTQMGQEVILRCVPISNHLYFYWYRQILGQKVEFLVSFYNNEISEKSEIFDDQFSVERPDGSNFTLKIRSTKLEDSAMYFCASRKARGKETQYFGPGTRLLVL.

The gene calls are TRBV28 and TRBJ2-1; TRBD2 matches at 12 bases. From germline, CDR1 is MDHEN and CDR2 SYDVKM. V dropped 6 bases and J dropped 0; count of bases not matched to a gene: 9. This CDR3 has 18 amino acids. The CDR3 region is CASRSGTSGQSSYNEQFF. CDR3 in DNA: TGTGCCAGCAGGTCCGGGACTAGCGGGCAGAGCTCCTACAATGAGCAGTTCTTC.

The chain is built from TRBV7-9 and TRBJ1-2, with 9 bases aligning to TRBD1. With V trimmed by 6 bases and J by 5 bases, 7 bases remained unmatched. The CDR3 spans 14 residues. Germline CDR1 SEHNR, CDR2 FQNEAQ (reference sequence). The CDR3 bases are TGTGCCAGCAGTCCAGACAGGGGGAGATATGGCTACACCTTC. Its translation is CASSPDRGRYGYTF.

The chain recombines TRBV3-1 (or the pseudogene TRBV3-2) with TRBJ1-1, with 7 positions matching TRBD1. CDR1 and CDR2 (germline): LGHDT, YNNKEL (reference sequence). Trimming removed 0 bases from V and 2 bases from J; junction bases left unmatched: 3. This CDR3 is built from 15 residues. The CDR3 sequence: CASSQDGQVNTEAFF. The CDR3 DNA is TGTGCCAGCAGCCAAGATGGACAGGTAAACACTGAAGCTTTCTTT.

This clone was counted only a few times. The V call is TRBV5-1, the J call TRBJ2-5, with a possible D match to TRBD2 (5 bases). This CDR3 has 15 residues. Germline V CDR1 and CDR2: SGHRS, YFSETQ. Trimming removed 4 bases at V and 1 base at J, with 14 bases between. CDR3 residues: CASSLVYRGQETQYF. DNA for the CDR3: TGCGCCAGCAGCCTCGTATACCGGGGCCAAGAGACCCAGTACTTC.

This chain joins TRBV7-6 and TRBJ1-3; D is undetermined. Per germline, CDR1 SGHVS and CDR2 FNYEAQ. The CDR3 has 16 amino acids. Trimming cost V 4 bases and J 0 bases, with 13 bases left between them. CDR3 sequence (DNA): TGTGCCAGCAGCTCACCATCTTTAGACTCTGGAAACACCATATATTTT. As protein: CASSSPSLDSGNTIYF.

This chain connects TRBV30 to TRBJ2-1; 12 positions match TRBD2. Germline CDR1 and CDR2: GTSNPN and SVGIG (reference sequence). This CDR3 has 17 amino acids. The ends lost 0 bases at V and 7 bases at J; junction bases unmatched: 10. CDR3 in DNA: TGTGCCTGGAGTGTACCCCTTCTAGCGGGGGGGCGAAATGAGCAGTTCTTC. It yields the protein CAWSVPLLAGGRNEQFF.